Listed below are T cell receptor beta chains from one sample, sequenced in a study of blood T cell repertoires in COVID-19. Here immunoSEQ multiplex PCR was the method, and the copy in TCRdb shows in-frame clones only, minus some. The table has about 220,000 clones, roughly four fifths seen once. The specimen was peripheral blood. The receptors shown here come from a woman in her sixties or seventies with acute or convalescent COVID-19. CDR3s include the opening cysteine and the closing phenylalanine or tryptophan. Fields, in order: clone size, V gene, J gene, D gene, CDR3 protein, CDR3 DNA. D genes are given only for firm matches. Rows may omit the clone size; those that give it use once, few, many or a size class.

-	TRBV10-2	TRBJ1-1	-	CASSEWGGEAFF	TGCGCCAGCAGTGAGTGGGGGGGAGAAGCTTTCTTT
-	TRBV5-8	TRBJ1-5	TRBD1	CASSLAGGQGRHQPQHF	TGTGCCAGCAGCTTGGCCGGTGGACAGGGAAGGCACCAGCCCCAGCATTTT
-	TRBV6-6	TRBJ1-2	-	CASRYTTGPHGYTF	TGTGCCAGCAGATACACGACAGGCCCTCATGGCTACACCTTC
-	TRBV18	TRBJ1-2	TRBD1	CASSIGTGGGYTF	TGTGCCAGCTCTATTGGGACAGGGGGTGGCTACACCTTC
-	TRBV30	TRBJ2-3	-	CAWTSGGTQYF	TGTGCCTGGACCTCGGGTGGTACGCAGTATTTT
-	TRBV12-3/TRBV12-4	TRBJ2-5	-	CASSFSGQETQYF	TGTGCCAGCAGTTTTTCTGGGCAGGAGACCCAGTACTTC
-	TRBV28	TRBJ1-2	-	CASSTTGISNYGYTF	TGTGCCAGCAGTACTACAGGGATTTCTAACTATGGCTACACCTTC
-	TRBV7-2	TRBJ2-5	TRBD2	CASSLLAGAETQYF	TGTGCCAGCAGCTTACTGGCGGGAGCAGAGACCCAGTACTTC
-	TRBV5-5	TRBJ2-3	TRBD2	CASSFVPPGGADTQYF	TGTGCCAGCAGCTTCGTTCCACCGGGGGGGGCAGATACGCAGTATTTT
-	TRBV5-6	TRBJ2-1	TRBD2	CASSSDGTSGWNEQFF	TGTGCCAGCAGCTCTGACGGGACTAGCGGGTGGAATGAGCAGTTCTTC
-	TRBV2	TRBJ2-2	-	CASSERGRGTGELFF	TGTGCCAGCAGTGAACGAGGCAGGGGCACCGGGGAGCTGTTTTTT
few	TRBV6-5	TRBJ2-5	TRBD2	CASNPTSGQETQYF	TGTGCCAGCAACCCTACTAGCGGCCAAGAGACCCAGTACTTC
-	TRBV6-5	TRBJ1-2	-	CASSIIQGNYGYTF	TGTGCCAGCAGTATTATCCAGGGGAACTATGGCTACACCTTC
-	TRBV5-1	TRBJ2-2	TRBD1	CASSYDPHRGTGELFF	TGCGCCAGCAGCTATGACCCCCACAGGGGTACCGGGGAGCTGTTTTTT
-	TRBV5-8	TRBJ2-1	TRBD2	CASSWSGDSRSYNEQFF	TGTGCCAGCAGCTGGAGCGGGGACTCTCGCTCCTACAATGAGCAGTTCTTC
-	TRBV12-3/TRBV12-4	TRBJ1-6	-	CASNRNGFQALHF	TGTGCCAGCAACCGGAATGGATTTCAGGCCCTCCACTTT
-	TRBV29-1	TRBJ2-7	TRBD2	CSVGMVAGPYEQYF	TGCAGCGTTGGGATGGTAGCGGGGCCCTACGAGCAGTACTTC
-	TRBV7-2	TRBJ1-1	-	CASSSQGGGAEAFF	TGTGCCAGCAGCTCACAGGGTGGCGGCGCTGAAGCTTTCTTT
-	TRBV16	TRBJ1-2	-	CASSQFQGQRYGYTF	TGTGCCAGCAGCCAATTCCAGGGGCAGAGGTATGGCTACACCTTC
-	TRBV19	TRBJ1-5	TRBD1	CASSNARVGQGGNQPQHF	TGTGCCAGTAGCAACGCACGAGTAGGACAGGGCGGCAATCAGCCCCAGCATTTT
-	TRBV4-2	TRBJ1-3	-	CASSQASRQVSGNTIYF	TGTGCCAGCAGCCAAGCGTCCCGACAGGTCTCTGGAAACACCATATATTTT
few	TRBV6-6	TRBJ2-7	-	CASSYRGNEQYF	TGTGCCAGCAGTTATAGGGGGAACGAGCAGTACTTC
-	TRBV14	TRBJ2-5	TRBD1	CASSQRGQGRETQYF	TGTGCCAGCAGCCAAAGGGGACAGGGTAGAGAGACCCAGTACTTC
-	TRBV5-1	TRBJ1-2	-	CASSLVLGEGYTF	TGCGCCAGCAGCTTGGTATTAGGAGAGGGCTACACCTTC
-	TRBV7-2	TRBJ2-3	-	CASSWQEQGVDTQYF	TGTGCCAGCAGCTGGCAGGAACAGGGAGTCGATACGCAGTATTTT
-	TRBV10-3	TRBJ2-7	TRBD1	CAISSRDRPYEQYF	TGTGCCATCAGCAGCCGGGACAGGCCCTACGAGCAGTACTTC
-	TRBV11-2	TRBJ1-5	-	CASRVGQINQPQHF	TGTGCCAGCAGGGTGGGGCAGATCAATCAGCCCCAGCATTTT
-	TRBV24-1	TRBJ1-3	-	CATSREAGNTIYF	TGTGCCACCAGCAGGGAGGCTGGAAACACCATATATTTT
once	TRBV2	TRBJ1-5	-	CASSEEGGAGNQPQHF	TGTGCCAGCAGTGAAGAGGGGGGGGCTGGCAATCAGCCCCAGCATTTT
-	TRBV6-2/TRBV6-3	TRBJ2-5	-	CASSYGGRWETQYF	TGTGCCAGCAGTTATGGGGGGAGGTGGGAGACCCAGTACTTC
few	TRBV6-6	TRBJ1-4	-	CASSPGPGIEKLFF	TGTGCCAGCAGTCCGGGCCCGGGGATTGAAAAACTGTTTTTT
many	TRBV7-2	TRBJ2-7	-	CASSPLGRRPGYEQYF	TGTGCCAGCAGCCCCCTCGGTCGACGACCAGGCTACGAGCAGTACTTC
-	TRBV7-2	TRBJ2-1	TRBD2	CASRPTSGGVYRGEQFF	TGTGCCAGCAGACCGACTAGCGGGGGGGTTTACAGGGGTGAGCAGTTCTTC
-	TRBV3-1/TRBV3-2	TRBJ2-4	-	CASSPRLEGIQYF	TGTGCCAGCAGCCCCCGACTCGAAGGCATTCAGTACTTC
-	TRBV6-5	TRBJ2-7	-	CASGRQRASYEQYF	TGTGCCAGCGGAAGACAGAGAGCCTCCTACGAGCAGTACTTC
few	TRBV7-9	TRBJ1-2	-	CASSLSDSLGGYTF	TGTGCCAGCAGCCTATCGGACAGCCTGGGTGGCTACACCTTC
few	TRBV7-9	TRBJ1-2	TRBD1	CASSLAAGGLYGYTF	TGTGCCAGCAGCTTAGCGGCAGGGGGCCTCTATGGCTACACCTTC
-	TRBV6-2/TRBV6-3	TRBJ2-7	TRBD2	CASSSEPGLEVQYF	TGTGCCAGCAGTTCAGAACCGGGACTAGAGGTGCAGTACTTC
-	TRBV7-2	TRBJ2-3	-	CASSPMGAGGTDTQYF	TGTGCCAGCAGCCCCATGGGGGCGGGGGGCACAGATACGCAGTATTTT
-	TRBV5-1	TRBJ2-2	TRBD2	CASSREGRGDTGELFF	TGCGCCAGCAGCCGGGAGGGCAGGGGCGACACCGGGGAGCTGTTTTTT